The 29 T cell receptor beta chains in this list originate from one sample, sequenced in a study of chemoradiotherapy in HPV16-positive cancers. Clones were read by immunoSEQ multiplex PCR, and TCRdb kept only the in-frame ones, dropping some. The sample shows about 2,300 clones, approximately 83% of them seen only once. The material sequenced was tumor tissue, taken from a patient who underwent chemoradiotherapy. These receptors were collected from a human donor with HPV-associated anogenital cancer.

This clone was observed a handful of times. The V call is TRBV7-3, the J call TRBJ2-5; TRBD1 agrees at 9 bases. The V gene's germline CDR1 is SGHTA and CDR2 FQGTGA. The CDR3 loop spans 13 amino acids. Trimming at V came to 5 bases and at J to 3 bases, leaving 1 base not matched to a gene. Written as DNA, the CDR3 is TGTGCCAGCAGCCGGGACAGGGAAGAGACCCAGTACTTC. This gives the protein CASSRDREETQYF. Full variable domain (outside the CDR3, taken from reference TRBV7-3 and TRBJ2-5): GAGVSQTPSNKVTEKGKYVELRCDPISGHTALYWYRQSLGQGPEFLIYFQGTGAADDSGLPNDRFFAVRPEGSVSTLKIQRTERGDSAVYLCASSRDREETQYFGPGTRLLVL.

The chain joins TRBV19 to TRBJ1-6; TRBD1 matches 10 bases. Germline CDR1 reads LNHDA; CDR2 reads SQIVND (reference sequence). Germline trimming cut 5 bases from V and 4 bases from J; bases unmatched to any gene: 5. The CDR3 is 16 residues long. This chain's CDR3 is CASSDRTGGYNSPLHF. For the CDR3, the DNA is TGTGCCAGTAGTGACAGGACAGGGGGATATAATTCACCCCTCCACTTT.

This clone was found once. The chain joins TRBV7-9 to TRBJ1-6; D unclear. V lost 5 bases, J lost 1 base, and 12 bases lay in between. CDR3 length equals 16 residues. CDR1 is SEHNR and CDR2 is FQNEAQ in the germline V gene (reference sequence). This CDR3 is CASSPWERSYNSPLHF. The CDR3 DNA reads TGTGCCAGCAGCCCGTGGGAGAGGTCCTATAATTCACCCCTCCACTTT.

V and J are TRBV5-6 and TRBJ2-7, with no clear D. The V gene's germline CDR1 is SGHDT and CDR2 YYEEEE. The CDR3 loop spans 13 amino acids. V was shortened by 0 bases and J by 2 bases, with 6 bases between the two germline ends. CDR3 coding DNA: TGTGCCAGCAGCTTGGGCCCCGCCTACGAGCAGTACTTC. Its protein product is CASSLGPAYEQYF.

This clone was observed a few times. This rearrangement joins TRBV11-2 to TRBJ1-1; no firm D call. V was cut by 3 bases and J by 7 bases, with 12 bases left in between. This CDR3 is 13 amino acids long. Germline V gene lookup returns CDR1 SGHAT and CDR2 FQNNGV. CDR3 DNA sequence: TGTGCCAGCAGCTTCCTATTAGGCATTGAAGCTTTCTTT. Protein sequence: CASSFLLGIEAFF.

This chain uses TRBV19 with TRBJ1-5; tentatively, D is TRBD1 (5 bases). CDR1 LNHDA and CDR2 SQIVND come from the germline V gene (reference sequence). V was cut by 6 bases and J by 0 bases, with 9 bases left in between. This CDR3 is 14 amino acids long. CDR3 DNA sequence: TGTGCCAGTAGCAAGACAGTTAGCAATCAGCCCCAGCATTTT. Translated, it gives CASSKTVSNQPQHF.

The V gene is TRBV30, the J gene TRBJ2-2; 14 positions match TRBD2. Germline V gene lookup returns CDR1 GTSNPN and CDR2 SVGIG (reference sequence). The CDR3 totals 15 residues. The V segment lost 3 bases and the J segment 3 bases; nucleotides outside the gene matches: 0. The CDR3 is CAWRTSGRDTGELFF. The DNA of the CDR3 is TGTGCCTGGAGGACTAGCGGGAGGGACACCGGGGAGCTGTTTTTT.

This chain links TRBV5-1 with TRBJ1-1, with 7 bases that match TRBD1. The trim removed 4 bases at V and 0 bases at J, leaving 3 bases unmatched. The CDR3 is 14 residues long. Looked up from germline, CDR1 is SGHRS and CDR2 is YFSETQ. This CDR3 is CASSPTGLNTEAFF. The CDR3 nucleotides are TGCGCCAGCAGCCCGACAGGGTTGAACACTGAAGCTTTCTTT. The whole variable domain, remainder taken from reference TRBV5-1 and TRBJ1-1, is KAGVTQTPRYLIKTRGQQVTLSCSPISGHRSVSWYQQTPGQGLQFLFEYFSETQRNKGNFPGRFSGRQFSNSRSEMNVSTLELGDSALYLCASSPTGLNTEAFFGQGTRLTVV.

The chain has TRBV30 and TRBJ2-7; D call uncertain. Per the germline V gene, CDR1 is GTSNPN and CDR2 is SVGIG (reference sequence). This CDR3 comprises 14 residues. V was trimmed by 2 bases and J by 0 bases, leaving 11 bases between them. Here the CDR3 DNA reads TGTGCCTGGAGTCCCCCTGAATTCTCCTACGAGCAGTACTTC. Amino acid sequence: CAWSPPEFSYEQYF.

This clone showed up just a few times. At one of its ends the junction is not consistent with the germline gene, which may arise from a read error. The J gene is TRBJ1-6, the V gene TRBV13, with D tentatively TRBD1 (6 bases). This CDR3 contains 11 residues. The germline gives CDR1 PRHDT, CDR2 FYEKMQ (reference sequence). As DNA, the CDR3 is TGTGCCAGCAGCTTCCGGGACAAGGTCGACTTT. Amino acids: CASSFRDKVDF.

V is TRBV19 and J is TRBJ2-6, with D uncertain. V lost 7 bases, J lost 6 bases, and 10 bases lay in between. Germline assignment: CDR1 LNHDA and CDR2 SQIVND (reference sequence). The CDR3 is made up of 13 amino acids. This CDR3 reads CASTDVLANVLTF. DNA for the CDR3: TGTGCCAGTACCGATGTTCTGGCCAACGTCCTGACTTTC.

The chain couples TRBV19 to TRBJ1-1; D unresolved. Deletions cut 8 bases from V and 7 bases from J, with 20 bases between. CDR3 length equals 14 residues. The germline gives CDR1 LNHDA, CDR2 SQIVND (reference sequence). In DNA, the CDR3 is TGTGCCAGTCCGCTCCGGGAGTTGGGTGGTGAAGCTTTCTTT. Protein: CASPLRELGGEAFF.

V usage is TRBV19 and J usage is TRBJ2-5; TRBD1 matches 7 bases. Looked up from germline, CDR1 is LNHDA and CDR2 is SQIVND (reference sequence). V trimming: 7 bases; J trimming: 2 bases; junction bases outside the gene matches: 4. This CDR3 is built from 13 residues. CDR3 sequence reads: CASNGRGQETQYF. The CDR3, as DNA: TGTGCCAGTAACGGCAGGGGGCAAGAGACCCAGTACTTC.

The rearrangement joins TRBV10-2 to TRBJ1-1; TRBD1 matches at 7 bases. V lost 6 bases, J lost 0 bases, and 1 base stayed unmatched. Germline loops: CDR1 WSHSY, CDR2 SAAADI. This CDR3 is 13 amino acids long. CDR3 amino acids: CASRGQLNTEAFF. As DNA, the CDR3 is TGCGCCAGCAGGGGACAGTTGAACACTGAAGCTTTCTTT.

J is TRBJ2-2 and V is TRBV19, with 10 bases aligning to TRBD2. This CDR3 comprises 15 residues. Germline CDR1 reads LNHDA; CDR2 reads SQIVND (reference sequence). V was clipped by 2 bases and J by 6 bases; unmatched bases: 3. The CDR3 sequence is CASSITSGMAGELFF. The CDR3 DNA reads TGTGCCAGTAGTATAACTAGCGGGATGGCCGGGGAGCTGTTTTTT.

CDR3 sequence reads: CASSEAGAGKETQYF. The CDR3 bases are TGTGCCAGCAGTGAAGCGGGGGCAGGGAAGGAGACCCAGTACTTC. The genes are TRBV2 and TRBJ2-5; tentative D call: TRBD1 (6 bases). The CDR3 runs to 15 residues. The germline V and J ends were trimmed by 0 bases and 5 bases, with 13 bases remaining between them. Germline loops: CDR1 SNHLY, CDR2 FYNNEI. The entire variable domain, with the rest obtained from reference TRBV2 and TRBJ2-5, is as follows: EPEVTQTPSHQVTQMGQEVILRCVPISNHLYFYWYRQILGQKVEFLVSFYNNEISEKSEIFDDQFSVERPDGSNFTLKIRSTKLEDSAMYFCASSEAGAGKETQYFGPGTRLLVL.

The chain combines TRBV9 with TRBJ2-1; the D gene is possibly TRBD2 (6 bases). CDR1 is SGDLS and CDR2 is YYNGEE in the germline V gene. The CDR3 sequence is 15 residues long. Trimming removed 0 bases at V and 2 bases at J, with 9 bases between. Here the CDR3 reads CASSVGGEPYNEQFF. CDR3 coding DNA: TGTGCCAGCAGCGTAGGGGGGGAGCCCTACAATGAGCAGTTCTTC.

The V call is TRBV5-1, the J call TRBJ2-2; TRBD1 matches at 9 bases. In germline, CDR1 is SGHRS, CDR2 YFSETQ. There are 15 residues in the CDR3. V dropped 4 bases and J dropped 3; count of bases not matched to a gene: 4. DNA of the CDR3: TGCGCCAGCAGCATACAGGGGGCAGACACCGGGGAGCTGTTTTTT. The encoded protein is CASSIQGADTGELFF. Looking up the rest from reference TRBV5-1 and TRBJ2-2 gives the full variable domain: KAGVTQTPRYLIKTRGQQVTLSCSPISGHRSVSWYQQTPGQGLQFLFEYFSETQRNKGNFPGRFSGRQFSNSRSEMNVSTLELGDSALYLCASSIQGADTGELFFGEGSRLTVL.

CDR3 nucleotide sequence: TGTGCCAGTAGTCAGACAGGAGACACCGGGGAGCTGTTTTTT. The encoded protein is CASSQTGDTGELFF. J is TRBJ2-2 and V is TRBV19; D is possibly TRBD1 (6 bases). Germline loops: CDR1 LNHDA, CDR2 SQIVND (reference sequence). V gave up 5 bases and J gave up 3 bases, with 10 bases separating them. The CDR3 spans 14 residues.

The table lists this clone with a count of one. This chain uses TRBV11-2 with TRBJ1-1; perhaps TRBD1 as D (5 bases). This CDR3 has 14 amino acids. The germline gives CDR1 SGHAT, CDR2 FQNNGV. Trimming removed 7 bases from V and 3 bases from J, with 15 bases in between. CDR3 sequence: CASTVGVRDTEAFF. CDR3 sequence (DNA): TGTGCCAGCACCGTGGGGGTGAGGGACACTGAAGCTTTCTTT.

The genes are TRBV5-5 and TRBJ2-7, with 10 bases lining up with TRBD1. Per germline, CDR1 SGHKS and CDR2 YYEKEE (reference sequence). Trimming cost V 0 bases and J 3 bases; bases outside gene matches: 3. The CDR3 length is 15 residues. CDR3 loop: CASSLAGQGIYEQYF. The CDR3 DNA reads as TGTGCCAGCAGCTTGGCGGGACAGGGGATCTACGAGCAGTACTTC.

The CDR3 DNA is TGTGCCAGCAGCGTAGGGCAAATGAACACTGAAGCTTTCTTT. Its translation: CASSVGQMNTEAFF. This chain connects TRBV9 to TRBJ1-1; D not resolved. The V end lost 0 bases, the J end lost 0 bases, and 6 bases lay between the germline ends. In germline, CDR1 is SGDLS, CDR2 YYNGEE. The CDR3 extends over 14 amino acids.

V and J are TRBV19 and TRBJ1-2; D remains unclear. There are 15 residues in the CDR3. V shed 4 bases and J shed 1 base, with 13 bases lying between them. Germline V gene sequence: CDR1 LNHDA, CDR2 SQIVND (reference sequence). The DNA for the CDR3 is TGTGCCAGTAGTAGGGGATTAACTGTTAACTATGGCTACACCTTC. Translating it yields CASSRGLTVNYGYTF.

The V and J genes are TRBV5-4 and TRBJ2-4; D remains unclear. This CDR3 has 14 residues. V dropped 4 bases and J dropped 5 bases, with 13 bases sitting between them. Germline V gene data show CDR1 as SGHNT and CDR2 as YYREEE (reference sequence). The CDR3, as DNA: TGTGCCAGCAGCACCGAGAGGATGGAAAACATTCAGTACTTC. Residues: CASSTERMENIQYF.

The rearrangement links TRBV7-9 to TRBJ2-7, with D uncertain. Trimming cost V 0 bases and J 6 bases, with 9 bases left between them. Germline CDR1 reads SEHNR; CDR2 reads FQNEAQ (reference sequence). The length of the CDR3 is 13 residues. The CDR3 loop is CASSLAARIEQYF. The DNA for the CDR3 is TGTGCCAGCAGCTTAGCGGCTAGGATCGAGCAGTACTTC.

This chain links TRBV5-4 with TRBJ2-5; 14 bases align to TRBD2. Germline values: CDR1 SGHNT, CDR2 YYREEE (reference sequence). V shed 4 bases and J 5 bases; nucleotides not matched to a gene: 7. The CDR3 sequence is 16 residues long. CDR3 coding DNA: TGTGCCAGCAGCGCCGGACTAGCGGGGGGTCTCGAGACCCAGTACTTC. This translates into CASSAGLAGGLETQYF.

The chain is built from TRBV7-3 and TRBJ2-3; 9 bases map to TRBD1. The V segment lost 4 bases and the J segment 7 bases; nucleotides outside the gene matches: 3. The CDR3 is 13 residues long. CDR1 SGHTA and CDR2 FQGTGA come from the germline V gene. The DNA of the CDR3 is TGTGCCAGCAGCTCCGGGACAGGGAATACGCAGTATTTT. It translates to CASSSGTGNTQYF.

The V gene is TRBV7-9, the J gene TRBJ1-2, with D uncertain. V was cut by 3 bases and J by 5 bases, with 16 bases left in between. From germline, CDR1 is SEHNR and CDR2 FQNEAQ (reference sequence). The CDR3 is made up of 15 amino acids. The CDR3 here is CASSLDGILTYGYTF. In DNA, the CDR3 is TGTGCCAGCAGCTTGGACGGCATCCTTACTTATGGCTACACCTTC.

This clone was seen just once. For the CDR3, the DNA is TGTGCCAGCAGCTTAGCGGGTAGCGGGGGGGCCTTCCTCATCTATGAGCAGTTCTTC. It codes for CASSLAGSGGAFLIYEQFF. This chain uses TRBV7-9 with TRBJ2-1; 11 bases match TRBD2. Germline CDR1 SEHNR, CDR2 FQNEAQ (reference sequence). The junction had 15 bases not matched to a gene; V was cut back by 0 bases and J by 8 bases. The CDR3 consists of 19 residues.